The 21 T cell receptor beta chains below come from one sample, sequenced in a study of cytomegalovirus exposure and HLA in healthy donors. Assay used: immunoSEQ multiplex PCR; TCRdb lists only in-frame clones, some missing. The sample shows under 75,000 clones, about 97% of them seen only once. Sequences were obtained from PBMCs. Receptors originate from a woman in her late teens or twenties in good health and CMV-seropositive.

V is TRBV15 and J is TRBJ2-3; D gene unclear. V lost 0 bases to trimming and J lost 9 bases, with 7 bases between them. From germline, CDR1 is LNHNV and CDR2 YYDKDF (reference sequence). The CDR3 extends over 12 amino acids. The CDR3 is CATSRDWQTQYF. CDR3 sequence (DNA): TGTGCCACCAGCAGAGATTGGCAAACGCAGTATTTT.

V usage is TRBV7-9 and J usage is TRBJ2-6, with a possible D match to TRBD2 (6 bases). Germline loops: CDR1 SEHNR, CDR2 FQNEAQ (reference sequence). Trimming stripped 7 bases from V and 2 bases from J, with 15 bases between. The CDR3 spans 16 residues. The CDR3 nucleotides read TGTGCCAGCACTAACCTAGGAGGGGCTGGGGCCAACGTCCTGACTTTC. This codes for CASTNLGGAGANVLTF.

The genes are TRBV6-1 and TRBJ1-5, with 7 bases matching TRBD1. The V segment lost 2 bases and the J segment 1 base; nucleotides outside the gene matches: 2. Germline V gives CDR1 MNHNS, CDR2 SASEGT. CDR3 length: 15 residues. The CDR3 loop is CASSETGASNQPQHF. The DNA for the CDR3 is TGTGCCAGCAGTGAAACAGGGGCAAGCAATCAGCCCCAGCATTTT.

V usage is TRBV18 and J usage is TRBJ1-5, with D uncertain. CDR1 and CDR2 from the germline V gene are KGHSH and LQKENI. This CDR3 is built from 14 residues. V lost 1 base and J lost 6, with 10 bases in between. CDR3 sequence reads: CASSPQGEGQPQHF. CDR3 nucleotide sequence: TGTGCCAGCTCACCACAGGGAGAGGGTCAGCCCCAGCATTTT.

CDR3 amino acids: CASSELTGGYGYTF. CDR3 nucleotides: TGCGCCAGCAGTGAGCTGACAGGGGGCTATGGCTACACCTTC. This sequence joins TRBV10-2 and TRBJ1-2; 9 positions agree with TRBD1. The CDR3 has 14 amino acids. V shed 2 bases and J 4 bases; nucleotides not matched to a gene: 2. From germline, CDR1 is WSHSY and CDR2 SAAADI.

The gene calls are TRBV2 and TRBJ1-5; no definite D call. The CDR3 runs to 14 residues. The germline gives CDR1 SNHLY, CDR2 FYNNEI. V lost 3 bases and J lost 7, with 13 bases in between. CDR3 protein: CASSDDTLGQPQHF. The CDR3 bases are TGTGCCAGCAGTGACGATACACTAGGCCAGCCCCAGCATTTT.

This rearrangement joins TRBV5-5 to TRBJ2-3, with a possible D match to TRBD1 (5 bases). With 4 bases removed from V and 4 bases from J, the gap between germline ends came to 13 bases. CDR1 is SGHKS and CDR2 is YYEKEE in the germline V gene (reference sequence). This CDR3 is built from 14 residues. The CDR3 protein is CASSHDSYSDTQYF. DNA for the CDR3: TGTGCCAGCAGCCATGACAGTTACTCAGATACGCAGTATTTT.

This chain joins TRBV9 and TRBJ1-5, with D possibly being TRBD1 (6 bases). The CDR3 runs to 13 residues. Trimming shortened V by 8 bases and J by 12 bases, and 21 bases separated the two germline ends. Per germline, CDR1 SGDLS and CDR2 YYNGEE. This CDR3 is CARVPPYTGRQHF. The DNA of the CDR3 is TGTGCCAGGGTTCCCCCTTATACAGGGCGCCAGCATTTT.

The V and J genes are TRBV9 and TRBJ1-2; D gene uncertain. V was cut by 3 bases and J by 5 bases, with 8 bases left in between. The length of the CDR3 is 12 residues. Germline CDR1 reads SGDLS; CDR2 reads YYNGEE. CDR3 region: CASSGTVYGYTF. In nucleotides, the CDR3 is TGTGCCAGCAGCGGAACGGTGTATGGCTACACCTTC.

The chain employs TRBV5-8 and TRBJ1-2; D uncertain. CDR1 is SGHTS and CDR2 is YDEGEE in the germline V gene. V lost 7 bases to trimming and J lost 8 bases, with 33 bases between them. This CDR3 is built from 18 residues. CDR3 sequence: CASQQRTSLVFSGSGYTF. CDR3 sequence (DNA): TGTGCCAGCCAACAACGGACCAGCTTGGTATTCTCGGGGAGCGGCTACACCTTC.

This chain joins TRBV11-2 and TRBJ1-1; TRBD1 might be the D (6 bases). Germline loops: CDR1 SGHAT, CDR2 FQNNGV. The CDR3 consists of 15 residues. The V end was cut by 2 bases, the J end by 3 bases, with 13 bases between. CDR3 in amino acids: CASSLFFAGDTEAFF. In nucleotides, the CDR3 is TGTGCCAGCAGCTTATTCTTTGCAGGGGACACTGAAGCTTTCTTT.

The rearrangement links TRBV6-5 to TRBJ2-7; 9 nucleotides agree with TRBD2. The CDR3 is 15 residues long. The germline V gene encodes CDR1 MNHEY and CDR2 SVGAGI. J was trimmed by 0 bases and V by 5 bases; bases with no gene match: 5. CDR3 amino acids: CASSRSGGFSYEQYF. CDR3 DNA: TGTGCCAGCAGTCGTAGCGGGGGATTCTCCTACGAGCAGTACTTC.

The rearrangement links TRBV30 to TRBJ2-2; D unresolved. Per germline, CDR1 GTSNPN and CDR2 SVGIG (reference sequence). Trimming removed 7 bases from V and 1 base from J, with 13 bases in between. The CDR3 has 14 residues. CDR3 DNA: TGTGCCTTACCAAGGAACAGGAACACCGGGGAGCTGTTTTTT. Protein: CALPRNRNTGELFF.

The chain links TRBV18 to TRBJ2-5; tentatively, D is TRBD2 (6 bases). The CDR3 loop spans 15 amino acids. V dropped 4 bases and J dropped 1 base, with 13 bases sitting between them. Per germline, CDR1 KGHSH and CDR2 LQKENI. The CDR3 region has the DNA TGTGCCAGCTCACGTGACGGGGGACGCCAAGAGACCCAGTACTTC. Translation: CASSRDGGRQETQYF.

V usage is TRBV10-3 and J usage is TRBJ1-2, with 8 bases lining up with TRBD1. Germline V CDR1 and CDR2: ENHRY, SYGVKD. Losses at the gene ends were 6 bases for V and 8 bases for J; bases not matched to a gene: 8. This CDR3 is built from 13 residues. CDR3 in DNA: TGTGCCATCAGCCCAGGGGGCGGGCGGGGCTACACCTTC. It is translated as CAISPGGGRGYTF.

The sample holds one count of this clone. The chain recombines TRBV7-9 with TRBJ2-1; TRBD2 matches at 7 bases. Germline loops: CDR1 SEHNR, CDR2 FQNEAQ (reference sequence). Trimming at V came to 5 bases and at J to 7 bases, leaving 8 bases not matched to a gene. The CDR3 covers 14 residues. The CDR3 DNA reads TGTGCCAGCAGCCCCCGGGGGAGGGATAATGAGCAGTTCTTC. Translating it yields CASSPRGRDNEQFF.

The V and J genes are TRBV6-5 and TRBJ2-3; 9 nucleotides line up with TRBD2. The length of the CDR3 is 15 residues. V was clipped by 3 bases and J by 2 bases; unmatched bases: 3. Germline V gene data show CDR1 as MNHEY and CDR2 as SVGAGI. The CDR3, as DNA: TGTGCCAGCAGTTATTCTAGCGGGAACACAGATACGCAGTATTTT. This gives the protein CASSYSSGNTDTQYF.

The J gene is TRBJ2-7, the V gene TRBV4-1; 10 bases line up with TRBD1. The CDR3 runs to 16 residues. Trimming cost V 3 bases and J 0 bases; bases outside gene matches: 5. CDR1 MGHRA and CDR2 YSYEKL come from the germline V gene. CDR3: CASSQTTGGVSYEQYF. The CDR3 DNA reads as TGCGCCAGCAGCCAGACGACAGGGGGCGTCTCCTACGAGCAGTACTTC.

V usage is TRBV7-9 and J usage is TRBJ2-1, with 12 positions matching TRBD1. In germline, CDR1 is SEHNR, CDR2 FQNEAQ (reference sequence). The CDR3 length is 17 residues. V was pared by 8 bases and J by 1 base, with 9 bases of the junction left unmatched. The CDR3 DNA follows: TGTGCCAGCGGACGGCGGGGACAGGGGGCATCCTACAATGAGCAGTTCTTC. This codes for CASGRRGQGASYNEQFF.

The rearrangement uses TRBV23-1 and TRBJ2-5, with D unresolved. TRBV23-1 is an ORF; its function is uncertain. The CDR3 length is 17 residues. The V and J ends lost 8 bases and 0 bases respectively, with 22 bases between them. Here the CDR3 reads CASPPWANSLYQETQYF. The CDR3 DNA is TGCGCCAGCCCCCCTTGGGCCAACTCCTTATACCAAGAGACCCAGTACTTC.

In DNA, the CDR3 is TGTGCCATCAGTGAGTCGTTTGCGGACAGCAAAAACATTCAGTACTTC. As protein: CAISESFADSKNIQYF. The gene calls are TRBV10-3 and TRBJ2-4, with TRBD1 as a possible D gene (6 bases). This CDR3 is built from 16 residues. Trimming stripped 0 bases from V and 3 bases from J, with 12 bases between. Germline CDR1 and CDR2: ENHRY and SYGVKD.